The 7 T cell receptor beta chains given below trace back to one sample, sequenced in a study of cytomegalovirus exposure and HLA in healthy donors. Primers: 60 Vbeta forward and 13 Jbeta reverse. Sequencing used immunoSEQ multiplex PCR; TCRdb keeps in-frame clones, though not all of them. Here the sample spans 150,000 to 200,000 clones, around 78% being singletons. Sample: PBMCs. The receptors were sampled from a woman aged 25 to 39 in good health and CMV-seropositive.

The chain carries TRBV5-4 and TRBJ2-5; D may be TRBD1 (6 bases). V lost 4 bases to trimming and J lost 3 bases, with 13 bases between them. Germline CDR1 SGHNT, CDR2 YYREEE (reference sequence). The CDR3 spans 14 residues. CDR3 coding DNA: TGTGCCAGCAGCGTTGGTGGGGGCGAAGAGACCCAGTACTTC. This codes for CASSVGGGEETQYF.

The CDR3 sequence: CASSFHDTQYF. Here the CDR3 DNA reads TGTGCCAGCAGCTTCCATGATACGCAGTATTTT. The chain recombines TRBV7-6 with TRBJ2-3; D unclear. Germline CDR1 and CDR2: SGHVS and FNYEAQ. V dropped 3 bases and J dropped 6 bases, with 4 bases sitting between them. The CDR3 consists of 11 residues.

V usage is TRBV5-1 and J usage is TRBJ2-1; TRBD2 might be the D (7 bases). V was trimmed by 1 base and J by 6 bases, leaving 11 bases between them. From germline, CDR1 is SGHRS and CDR2 YFSETQ. The CDR3 covers 14 residues. CDR3 protein: CASSLPRGGNEQFF. Here the CDR3 DNA reads TGCGCCAGCAGCTTGCCTAGGGGGGGCAATGAGCAGTTCTTC.

The gene calls are TRBV7-9 and TRBJ2-7; 13 nucleotides line up with TRBD2. The V segment lost 5 bases and the J segment 3 bases; nucleotides outside the gene matches: 4. The CDR3 totals 15 residues. CDR1 is SEHNR, CDR2 FQNEAQ, per germline (reference sequence). The CDR3 reads CASSTGLAGIYEQYF. CDR3 in DNA: TGTGCCAGCAGCACGGGACTAGCGGGAATCTACGAGCAGTACTTC.

The chain uses TRBV14 and TRBJ2-5, with a possible D match to TRBD2 (6 bases). Germline V CDR1 and CDR2: SGHDN, FVKESK. Trimming removed 0 bases at V and 7 bases at J, with 15 bases between. The CDR3 spans 15 residues. The CDR3 DNA reads as TGTGCCAGCAGCCAAGAAATGACTAGTTTGTCGACCCAGTACTTC. As protein: CASSQEMTSLSTQYF.

The genes are TRBV4-2 and TRBJ2-3; D might be TRBD2 (6 bases). This CDR3 is built from 14 residues. Germline V gives CDR1 LGHNA, CDR2 YNFKEQ. The V and J ends lost 0 bases and 6 bases respectively, with 10 bases between them. In DNA, the CDR3 is TGTGCCAGCAGCCAAGAAAGTGGAGGGGATACGCAGTATTTT. Residues: CASSQESGGDTQYF.

The chain carries TRBV19 and TRBJ2-7; TRBD2 matches at 7 bases. Germline assignment: CDR1 LNHDA and CDR2 SQIVND (reference sequence). The CDR3 is made up of 15 amino acids. The V segment lost 5 bases and the J segment 2 bases; nucleotides outside the gene matches: 9. CDR3: CASSFGAGEAYEQYF. For the CDR3, the DNA is TGTGCCAGTAGTTTTGGGGCGGGAGAAGCCTACGAGCAGTACTTC.